The T cell receptor beta chain under discussion was sequenced for a study of cytomegalovirus exposure and HLA in healthy donors. Of note for this clone: Its antigen is not identified.

Looked up from germline, CDR1 is MDHEN and CDR2 is SYDVKM. V lost 0 bases, J lost 2 bases, and 13 bases lay in between. This CDR3 has 16 residues. Points from the study as a whole: A later analysis showed that HLA-associated TCR beta chains had undergone more clonal expansion than equally common others. Roughly uniform depth of sequencing across donors was assumed in presence/absence analyses. Altogether, 164 TCR beta chains were recorded as cytomegalovirus-associated. Specificity for CMV antigens was confirmed in vitro for three of the CMV-associated chains.

PCR employed 60 Vbeta and 13 Jbeta primers. Assay: immunoSEQ multiplex PCR; the TCRdb copy retains only in-frame clones and omits some. The sample has 80,000 or so clones; under 65% are singletons. The gene calls are TRBV28 and TRBJ2-5; weak D call: TRBD1 (5 bases). The source material was PBMCs. The receptor was derived from a male donor in good health and CMV-seropositive. This chain's CDR3 is CASSLWQGKGQETQYF. DNA of the CDR3: TGTGCCAGCAGTTTATGGCAGGGAAAGGGTCAAGAGACCCAGTACTTC. The full variable domain, its missing parts supplied by reference TRBV28 and TRBJ2-5, is DVKVTQSSRYLVKRTGEKVFLECVQDMDHENMFWYRQDPGLGLRLIYFSYDVKMKEKGDIPEGYSVSREKKERFSLILESASTNQTSMYLCASSLWQGKGQETQYFGPGTRLLVL.